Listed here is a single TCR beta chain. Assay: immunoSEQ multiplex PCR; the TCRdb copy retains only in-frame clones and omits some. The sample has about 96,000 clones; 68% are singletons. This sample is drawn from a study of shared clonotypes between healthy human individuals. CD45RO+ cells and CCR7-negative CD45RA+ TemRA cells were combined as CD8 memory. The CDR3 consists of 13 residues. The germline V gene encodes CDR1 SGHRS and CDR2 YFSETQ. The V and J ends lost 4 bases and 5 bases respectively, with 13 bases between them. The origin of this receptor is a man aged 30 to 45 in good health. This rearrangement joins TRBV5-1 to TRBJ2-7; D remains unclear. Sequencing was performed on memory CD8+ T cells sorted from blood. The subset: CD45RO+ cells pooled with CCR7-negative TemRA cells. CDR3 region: CASSPLGAHEQYF. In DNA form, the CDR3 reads TGCGCCAGCAGCCCCCTGGGTGCGCACGAGCAGTACTTC.